This TCR beta chain was documented in a study of blood T cell repertoires in COVID-19. As processed by the authors: For nucleated cells, counts were estimated from reference gene primer amplification. Method: immunoSEQ multiplex PCR; TCRdb's copy keeps in-frame clones and lacks some. V and J calls and clone size are given by that table; D and trimming were obtained from the DNA. The sample carries about 300,000 clones, roughly 89% recorded once. Germline CDR1 is LNHDA and CDR2 is SQIVND (reference sequence). This CDR3 spans 16 amino acids. Trimming left V 6 bases short and J 4 bases short, with 18 bases between. Cohort 3 recovery required two negative PCRs, clearance, or symptom resolution.

The rearrangement uses TRBV19 and TRBJ2-2; D perhaps matches TRBD1 (7 bases). This receptor was identified in a man in his sixties who had recovered from COVID-19. Sequencing input: PBMCs or T cells enriched from blood (not recorded which). The chain's CDR3 is CASREQGRRGTGELFF. The CDR3 region has the DNA TGTGCCAGTAGAGAACAGGGGAGGCGAGGCACCGGGGAGCTGTTTTTT.